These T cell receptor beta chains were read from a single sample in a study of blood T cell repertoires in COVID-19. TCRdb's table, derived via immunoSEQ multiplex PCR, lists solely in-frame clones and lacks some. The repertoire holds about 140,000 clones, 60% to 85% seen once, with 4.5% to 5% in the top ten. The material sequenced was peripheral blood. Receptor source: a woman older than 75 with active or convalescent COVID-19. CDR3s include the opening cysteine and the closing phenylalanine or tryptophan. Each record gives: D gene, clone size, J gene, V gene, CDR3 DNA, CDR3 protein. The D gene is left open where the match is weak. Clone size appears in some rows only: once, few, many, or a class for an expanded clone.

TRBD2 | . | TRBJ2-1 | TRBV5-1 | TGCGCCAGCAGCCCCGGACTAGCGGGGGGTCAGGGTGAGCAGTTCTTC | CASSPGLAGGQGEQFF
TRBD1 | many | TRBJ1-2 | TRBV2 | TGTGCCAGCAGAGACAGGGGTTCTAACTATGGCTACACCTTC | CASRDRGSNYGYTF
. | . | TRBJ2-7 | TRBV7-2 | TGTGCCAGCAGCTTAATGTCAGGGCGGTACGAGCAGTACTTC | CASSLMSGRYEQYF
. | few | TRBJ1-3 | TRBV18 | TGTGCCAGCTCACCATATGAGAGGTACCGGATCCTCTCTGGAAACACCATATATTTT | CASSPYERYRILSGNTIYF
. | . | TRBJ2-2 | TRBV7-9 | TGTGCCAGCAGCTTCTCCTCGAACACCGGGGAGCTGTTTTTT | CASSFSSNTGELFF
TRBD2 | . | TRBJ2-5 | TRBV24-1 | TGTGCCATCGGGGGGAGGGGCCCCCAAGAGACCCAGTACTTC | CAIGGRGPQETQYF
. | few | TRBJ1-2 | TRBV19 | TGTGCCAGTAGTAGGAAAAGGCGGGATGGCTACACCTTC | CASSRKRRDGYTF
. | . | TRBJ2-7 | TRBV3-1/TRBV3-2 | TGTGCCAGCAGCCTACATAATTCGGCAGGAAGTTCCTACGAGCAGTACTTC | CASSLHNSAGSSYEQYF
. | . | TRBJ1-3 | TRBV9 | TGTGCCAGCAGCGTAGGTAGAGGAGCCTCTGGAAACACCATATATTTT | CASSVGRGASGNTIYF
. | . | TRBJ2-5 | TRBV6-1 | TGTGCCAGCAGTGAAAGGCCCGGGCGGGGTGCCTTGGAGACCCAGTACTTC | CASSERPGRGALETQYF
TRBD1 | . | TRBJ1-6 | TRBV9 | TGTGCCAGCAGCCCGGGGGACAGGGGAAATTCACCCCTCCACTTT | CASSPGDRGNSPLHF
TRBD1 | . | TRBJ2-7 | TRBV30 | TGTGCCTGGGCGGGACAGGGGGCCAAATCCTACGAGCAGTACTTC | CAWAGQGAKSYEQYF
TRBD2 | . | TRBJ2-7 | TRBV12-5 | TGTGCTAGTGGTTGGGAGGGTGGCCGAGACGAGCAGTACTTC | CASGWEGGRDEQYF
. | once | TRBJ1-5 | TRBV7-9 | TGTGCCAGCAGCGCCGGCGGGGGAAGCAATCAGCCCCAGCATTTT | CASSAGGGSNQPQHF
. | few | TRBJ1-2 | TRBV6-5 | TGTGCCAGCAGGCCCCGGGGGGGATCGGATGGCTACACCTTC | CASRPRGGSDGYTF
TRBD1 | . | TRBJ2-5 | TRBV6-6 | TGTGCCAGCAGTCCAGACAGGGCTCAAGAGACCCAGTACTTC | CASSPDRAQETQYF
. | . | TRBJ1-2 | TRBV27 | TGTGCCAGCAGTCCCTTGATACAGGGAAGTGGCTACACCTTC | CASSPLIQGSGYTF
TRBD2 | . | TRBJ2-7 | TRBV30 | TGTGCCTGGAGTGGAAAGACTAGCGGGGGTCCCTACGAGCAGTACTTC | CAWSGKTSGGPYEQYF
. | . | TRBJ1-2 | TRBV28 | TGTGCCAGCAGTCTACCGTACCCCGGTGGCTACACCTTC | CASSLPYPGGYTF
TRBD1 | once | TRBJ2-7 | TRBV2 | TGTGCCAGCAGACCGGGACAGGGGGTTGGCGAGCAGTACTTC | CASRPGQGVGEQYF